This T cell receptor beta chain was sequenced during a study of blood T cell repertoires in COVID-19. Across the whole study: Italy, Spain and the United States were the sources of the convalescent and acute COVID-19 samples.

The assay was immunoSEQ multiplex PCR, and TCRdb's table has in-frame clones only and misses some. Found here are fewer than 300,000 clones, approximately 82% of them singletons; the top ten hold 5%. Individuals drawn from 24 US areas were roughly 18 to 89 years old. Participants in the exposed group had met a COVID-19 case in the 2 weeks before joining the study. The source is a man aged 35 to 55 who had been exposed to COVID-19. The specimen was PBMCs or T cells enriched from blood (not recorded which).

The CDR3 DNA sequence: TGTGCCAGCAGCCAGGTGGGGGCCGCCCGTGGAGATACGCAGTATTTT. Translation gives CASSQVGAARGDTQYF. The rearrangement links TRBV4-2 to TRBJ2-3; possibly TRBD1 for D (6 bases). Trimming took 3 bases from V and 5 from J, leaving 18 bases between them. CDR3 length: 16 residues. The germline V gene encodes CDR1 LGHNA and CDR2 YNFKEQ.